This is a list of T cell receptor beta chains from one sample in a study of shared clonotypes between healthy human individuals. Repertoires were generated with immunoSEQ multiplex PCR, while TCRdb's copy carries only in-frame clones and drops some. The data show around 690,000 clones, roughly 88% seen once. Sequencing input: memory CD8+ T cells from PBMCs. These receptors originate from a man aged 18-30 years in good health. Some clones in this sample may be carry-over from other donors' samples. The CDR3 runs from the conserved cysteine through the conserved F or W. The D gene is left open where the match is weak. Only some rows state a clone size, as once, few, many or a class for expanded clones.

TRBV6-5	.	.	TRBJ2-5	TGTGCCAGCAGTCAACTACACCTTCAAGAGACCCAGTACTTC	CASSQLHLQETQYF
TRBV11-2	.	.	TRBJ2-7	TGTGCCAGCAGCTTATCGGATTCCTACGAGCAGTACTTC	CASSLSDSYEQYF
TRBV27	.	TRBD1	TRBJ1-1	TGTGCCAGCAGTTCTCTGCGGACAGGTTTGAACACTGAAGCTTTCTTT	CASSSLRTGLNTEAFF
TRBV6-5	.	.	TRBJ2-2	TGTGCCAGCAGTTGGAGGGGGACCGGGGAGCTGTTTTTT	CASSWRGTGELFF
TRBV4-1	.	.	TRBJ1-5	TGCGCCAGCAGCCAGTGGTTCACGAGCAATCAGCCCCAGCATTTT	CASSQWFTSNQPQHF
TRBV27	.	TRBD2	TRBJ2-5	TGTGCCACCTTGGCGAGGACTAGTCCAGAGACCCAGTACTTC	CATLARTSPETQYF
TRBV11-1	.	TRBD1	TRBJ2-1	TGTGCCAGCAGCCTGGACAGGGGAAGTCGAAGTGAGCAGTTCTTC	CASSLDRGSRSEQFF
TRBV9	.	.	TRBJ1-4	TGTGCCAGCAGCCCGCCGGGTTTCGAAAAACTGTTTTTT	CASSPPGFEKLFF
TRBV28	.	.	TRBJ2-6	TGTGCCAGCAGTTCAGACACCCTACCTCTCTCTGGGGCCAACGTCCTGACTTTC	CASSSDTLPLSGANVLTF
TRBV2	once	.	TRBJ2-1	TGTGCCAGCAGTGAAGTCAGAAGCAACTACAATGAGCAGTTCTTC	CASSEVRSNYNEQFF
TRBV20-1	.	.	TRBJ1-2	TGCAGTGCTAGAGGTGGGAATGGCTACACCTTC	CSARGGNGYTF
TRBV19	.	TRBD1	TRBJ1-2	TGTGCCAGTAGGAAGGGGGCGGGATCTCGGCCCGTATTC	CASRKGAGSRPVF